This TCR beta chain was recovered during a study of blood T cells in healthy people across ages. Findings and caveats of the study: The authors considered diversity estimates from one million T cells to be underestimates.

Concerning this clonotype: The antigen is not known.

With 5 bases removed from V and 8 bases from J, the gap between germline ends came to 15 bases. CDR3 length equals 13 residues. Per the germline V gene, CDR1 is MNHEY and CDR2 is SMNVEV (reference sequence). It was with a sample-barcoded 5' primer and a J-beta primer mix that a second PCR of about 6 to 12 cycles was run. Each cDNA molecule, via a template-switch adaptor with 12 random nucleotides, was tagged. TCRdb ran MiXCR on the 5' RACE reads and lists one entry per CDR3 protein. The profile shows approximately 770,000 distinct CDR3 sequences, 58% of them singletons. Material: blood. This chain links TRBV27 with TRBJ1-2; possibly TRBD1 for D (5 bases). This sequence was found in a man between 25 and 39 years old in good health. This CDR3 is CASSPHKGNGYTF. The CDR3 DNA is TGTGCCAGCAGTCCCCATAAGGGGAACGGCTACACCTTC.